Each of the 10 T cell receptor beta chains below was sequenced from the same sample in a study of blood T cell repertoires in COVID-19. Repertoires were generated with immunoSEQ multiplex PCR, while TCRdb's copy carries only in-frame clones and drops some. The data show about 99,000 clones, approximately 84% seen once. The sample was peripheral blood. Receptors were obtained from a man aged 55 to 70 with acute or convalescent COVID-19.

The chain joins TRBV28 to TRBJ2-6, with D possibly being TRBD2 (5 bases). Trimming removed 2 bases at V and 0 bases at J, with 5 bases between. The CDR3 runs 15 residues. Germline CDR1 reads MDHEN; CDR2 reads SYDVKM. CDR3 sequence: CASSLSGSGANVLTF. DNA for the CDR3: TGTGCCAGCAGTTTAAGCGGCTCTGGGGCCAACGTCCTGACTTTC. Drawing the rest from reference TRBV28 and TRBJ2-6, the complete variable domain is DVKVTQSSRYLVKRTGEKVFLECVQDMDHENMFWYRQDPGLGLRLIYFSYDVKMKEKGDIPEGYSVSREKKERFSLILESASTNQTSMYLCASSLSGSGANVLTFGAGSRLTVL.

Written as DNA, the CDR3 is TGTGCCAGCAGTGAGAGACTAGCGGGAAGGAATGAGCAGTTCTTC. Translation gives CASSERLAGRNEQFF. This rearrangement joins TRBV6-1 to TRBJ2-1; 11 positions agree with TRBD2. CDR1 and CDR2 from the germline V gene are MNHNS and SASEGT. The CDR3 is 15 amino acids. Trimming removed 3 bases from V and 7 bases from J; junction bases left unmatched: 5.

The chain links TRBV10-3 to TRBJ1-5, with D unresolved. With 5 bases removed from V and 7 bases from J, the gap between germline ends came to 12 bases. The germline V gene encodes CDR1 ENHRY and CDR2 SYGVKD. The CDR3 is 13 amino acids. CDR3 nucleotide sequence: TGTGCCATCAGTCCGGGTCCGCTACAGCCCCAGCATTTT. Residues: CAISPGPLQPQHF.

The V call is TRBV27, the J call TRBJ2-7, with TRBD1 matching 7 bases. There are 13 residues in the CDR3. The V gene end was trimmed by 5 bases and the J gene end by 4 bases; junction bases not matched to a gene: 5. Germline lookup yields CDR1 MNHEY and CDR2 SMNVEV (reference sequence). CDR3 DNA sequence: TGTGCCAGCAGTAACTCACAGGGGTACGAGCAGTACTTC. It specifies CASSNSQGYEQYF.

This clone was counted between two and nine times. This chain connects TRBV9 to TRBJ2-7; TRBD1 might be the D (6 bases). Between the trimmed V and J ends, which lost 0 bases and 4 bases, there was a span of 11 bases. The CDR3 spans 14 residues. Germline CDR1 SGDLS, CDR2 YYNGEE. The CDR3 nucleotides are TGTGCCAGCAGCGTAGAACAGGGATCGTACGAGCAGTACTTC. Protein product: CASSVEQGSYEQYF.

The chain employs TRBV25-1 and TRBJ2-3; D gene ambiguous. V was clipped by 3 bases and J by 6 bases, with 16 bases between them. Germline loops: CDR1 MGHDK, CDR2 SYGVNS. CDR3 length: 15 amino acids. The CDR3 reads CASSDVVWPPDTQYF. The CDR3 nucleotides are TGTGCCAGCAGTGATGTGGTGTGGCCTCCGGATACGCAGTATTTT.

This chain connects TRBV27 to TRBJ1-6, with D unresolved. V shed 6 bases and J shed 5 bases, with 11 bases lying between them. CDR3 size: 14 residues. CDR1 is MNHEY and CDR2 is SMNVEV in the germline V gene (reference sequence). The CDR3 loop is CASSAKQNNSPLHF. DNA for the CDR3: TGTGCCAGCAGCGCTAAACAGAATAATTCACCCCTCCACTTT.

The J gene is TRBJ2-5, the V gene TRBV9, with 10 positions matching TRBD1. The CDR3 is 20 residues long. V shed 0 bases, J shed 2 bases, and the junction held 16 bases outside the gene matches. Germline assignment: CDR1 SGDLS and CDR2 YYNGEE. The CDR3 reads CASSVASPGQGIPLQETQYF. The DNA of the CDR3 is TGTGCCAGCAGCGTAGCCTCACCGGGACAGGGGATCCCCCTTCAAGAGACCCAGTACTTC.

The CDR3 region is CASSGGTGELFF. Written as DNA, the CDR3 is TGTGCCAGCAGCGGGGGTACCGGGGAGCTGTTTTTT. The rearrangement uses TRBV6-4 and TRBJ2-2, with D possibly being TRBD2 (6 bases). Germline V CDR1 and CDR2: MRHNA, SNTAGT. V lost 6 bases to trimming and J lost 5 bases, with 7 bases between them. This CDR3 contains 12 residues.

CDR3 protein: CASNPDREYGYTF. The CDR3 DNA reads as TGTGCCAGCAACCCGGACAGGGAGTATGGCTACACCTTC. This chain joins TRBV6-5 and TRBJ1-2, with 8 bases identical to TRBD1. In germline, CDR1 is MNHEY, CDR2 SVGAGI. V lost 7 bases, J lost 5 bases, and 6 bases stayed unmatched. The CDR3 is 13 residues long.